The 21 T cell receptor beta chains listed next were all sequenced from one sample in a study of cytomegalovirus exposure and HLA in healthy donors. A multiplex PCR was run with 60 Vbeta primers and 13 Jbeta primers. TCRdb's table, derived via immunoSEQ multiplex PCR, lists solely in-frame clones and lacks some. The repertoire consists of fewer than 130,000 clones, with over 65% occurring once and the leading ten covering around 1.3%. The sequencing sample was made of PBMCs. The receptors were sampled from a woman aged 25 to 39 in good health and CMV-seronegative.

V and J are TRBV19 and TRBJ1-6, with TRBD1 identical over 8 bases. CDR3 length: 16 residues. CDR1 LNHDA and CDR2 SQIVND come from the germline V gene (reference sequence). V dropped 7 bases and J dropped 6; count of bases not matched to a gene: 11. The CDR3 reads CASTTGVGRFNSPLHF. The DNA for the CDR3 is TGTGCCAGTACGACAGGGGTCGGGCGGTTTAATTCACCCCTCCACTTT.

This clone was observed a few times. The CDR3 nucleotides are TGTGCCAGCACCGGACTAGCGGGGGGGCAGGGTGAGCAGTTCTTC. It codes for CASTGLAGGQGEQFF. This chain joins TRBV6-5 and TRBJ2-1, with 15 bases fitting TRBD2. CDR1 and CDR2 from the germline V gene are MNHEY and SVGAGI. V gave up 7 bases and J gave up 9 bases; unmatched junction bases: 7. The CDR3 consists of 15 residues.

V usage is TRBV4-1 and J usage is TRBJ2-1; 8 bases match TRBD2. Germline CDR1 and CDR2: MGHRA and YSYEKL. The V gene end was trimmed by 0 bases and the J gene end by 4 bases; junction bases not matched to a gene: 8. CDR3 length equals 17 residues. For the CDR3, the DNA is TGCGCCAGCAGCCAAGAGGTAGCGGGAATTTTTTACAATGAGCAGTTCTTC. It specifies CASSQEVAGIFYNEQFF.

The genes are TRBV28 and TRBJ1-2; 7 positions agree with TRBD1. The CDR3 is 15 residues long. CDR1 is MDHEN and CDR2 is SYDVKM in the germline V gene. J gave up 1 base and V 6 bases, and 8 bases lay outside the gene matches. CDR3 amino acids: CASRPHRGLNYGYTF. Written as DNA, the CDR3 is TGTGCCAGCAGGCCTCACAGGGGACTTAACTATGGCTACACCTTC.

The chain uses TRBV28 and TRBJ2-7; the match to TRBD2 covers 10 bases. The ends lost 5 bases at V and 4 bases at J; junction bases unmatched: 5. This CDR3 is 14 amino acids long. Germline assignment: CDR1 MDHEN and CDR2 SYDVKM. The chain's CDR3 is CASSASGRTYEQYF. In nucleotides, the CDR3 is TGTGCCAGCAGTGCTAGCGGGAGAACGTACGAGCAGTACTTC.

CDR3 nucleotide sequence: TGTGCCAGCAGCGTAGGGGCAGGGGGCGCGGACACTGAAGCTTTCTTT. It translates to CASSVGAGGADTEAFF. This chain links TRBV9 with TRBJ1-1; TRBD1 matches 8 bases. Germline V CDR1 and CDR2: SGDLS, YYNGEE. This CDR3 region has 16 residues. J was trimmed by 3 bases and V by 0 bases; bases with no gene match: 7.

On this clone itself: The same CDR3 is also encoded by other DNA sequences in this sample. This sequence joins TRBV7-9 and TRBJ1-5, with a tentative D call TRBD1 (6 bases). The CDR3 has 14 amino acids. Trimming removed 3 bases from V and 4 bases from J, with 10 bases in between. From germline, CDR1 is SEHNR and CDR2 FQNEAQ (reference sequence). The DNA for the CDR3 is TGTGCCAGCAGCTTCGGACAGTTTAATCAGCCCCAGCATTTT. Its protein is CASSFGQFNQPQHF.

The chain uses TRBV27 and TRBJ2-7, with TRBD2 identical over 13 bases. Per the germline V gene, CDR1 is MNHEY and CDR2 is SMNVEV (reference sequence). This CDR3 has 15 residues. The J segment lost 3 bases and the V segment lost 5 bases, leaving 4 bases of the junction unmatched. In DNA form, the CDR3 reads TGTGCCAGCAGTCCGAGACTAGCGGGAGGCTACGAGCAGTACTTC. It specifies CASSPRLAGGYEQYF.

The rearrangement joins TRBV4-2 to TRBJ2-4; 9 bases map to TRBD2. The CDR3 is made up of 16 amino acids. V shed 1 base and J 0 bases; nucleotides not matched to a gene: 1. The germline V gene has CDR1 LGHNA and CDR2 YNFKEQ. CDR3 bases: TGTGCCAGCAGCCAAGGACTAGCGGTAGCCAAAAACATTCAGTACTTC. This sequence encodes CASSQGLAVAKNIQYF.

Concerning this clone: One end of the junction does not line up with germline, which may come from a read error. The gene calls are TRBV28 and TRBJ1-3; 9 nucleotides align to TRBD1. CDR1 is MDHEN and CDR2 is SYDVKM in the germline V gene. CDR3 length: 12 amino acids. The CDR3 DNA reads as TGTGCCAGCAGTCCAGAAAGGGACAGGGAAATATTT. It is translated as CASSPERDREIF.

This sequence joins TRBV5-4 and TRBJ2-7; TRBD2 aligns across 10 bases. The CDR3 has 14 residues. Germline CDR1 and CDR2: SGHNT and YYREEE (reference sequence). The V and J ends lost 2 bases and 4 bases, in that order; junction bases with no gene match: 3. The CDR3 DNA follows: TGTGCCAGCAGCTTAGGTAGCGGGGGGTACGAGCAGTACTTC. Encoded protein: CASSLGSGGYEQYF.

The V call is TRBV7-2, the J call TRBJ2-7; D is possibly TRBD1 (5 bases). V dropped 1 base and J dropped 0 bases, with 10 bases sitting between them. The CDR3 is made up of 15 amino acids. CDR1 is SGHTA, CDR2 FQGNSA, per germline. The CDR3 region has the DNA TGTGCCAGCAGCTTAGGACAGCTTTTCTCCTACGAGCAGTACTTC. Its translation: CASSLGQLFSYEQYF.

The chain employs TRBV7-2 and TRBJ2-7, with TRBD1 identical over 7 bases. CDR3 length equals 16 residues. V lost 1 base and J lost 1; bases outside the gene matches: 7. Germline V lookup: CDR1 SGHTA, CDR2 FQGNSA. In DNA form, the CDR3 reads TGTGCCAGCAGCTTAGGGAACAGGGGCGCTTCCTACGAGCAGTACTTC. This codes for CASSLGNRGASYEQYF.

The chain links TRBV4-2 to TRBJ1-4; 7 bases are shared with TRBD1. CDR1 and CDR2 from the germline V gene are LGHNA and YNFKEQ. The J segment lost 8 bases and the V segment lost 7 bases, leaving 16 bases of the junction unmatched. The CDR3 is made up of 16 amino acids. The CDR3 here is CASKGATGEAGEKLFF. CDR3 nucleotides: TGTGCCAGCAAAGGGGCCACAGGGGAAGCTGGGGAAAAACTGTTTTTT.

The table lists this clone with a few counts. This chain joins TRBV6-5 and TRBJ1-2; D uncertain. Germline loops: CDR1 MNHEY, CDR2 SVGAGI. The CDR3 loop spans 12 amino acids. V was clipped by 6 bases and J by 7 bases, with 12 bases between them. The CDR3 region is CASSPGLTGYTF. CDR3 nucleotide sequence: TGTGCCAGCAGCCCAGGATTAACTGGCTACACCTTC.

The chain employs TRBV4-3 and TRBJ2-7, with 8 bases fitting TRBD2. V lost 0 bases to trimming and J lost 1 base; unmatched junction nucleotides: 5. Germline V gene data show CDR1 as LGHNA and CDR2 as YSLEER. This CDR3 contains 16 residues. This CDR3 reads CASSQDVTSGSYEQYF. The DNA for the CDR3 is TGCGCCAGCAGCCAAGATGTTACTAGCGGTTCCTACGAGCAGTACTTC.

The V gene is TRBV29-1, the J gene TRBJ2-1, with TRBD1 matching 9 bases. The CDR3 runs 13 residues. V dropped 0 bases and J dropped 9; count of bases not matched to a gene: 3. Germline loops: CDR1 SQVTM, CDR2 ANQGSEA. CDR3 protein: CSVEEGQGGEQFF. CDR3 nucleotide sequence: TGCAGCGTTGAAGAGGGACAGGGCGGTGAGCAGTTCTTC.

The chain employs TRBV5-4 and TRBJ2-2; perhaps TRBD1 as D (5 bases). Between the trimmed V and J ends, which lost 2 bases and 3 bases, there was a span of 14 bases. The germline V gene has CDR1 SGHNT and CDR2 YYREEE (reference sequence). The CDR3 contains 16 residues. The CDR3 region has the DNA TGTGCCAGCAGCTTTTACGTAGGGGCGGACACCGGGGAGCTGTTTTTT. Translation: CASSFYVGADTGELFF.

The rearrangement links TRBV2 to TRBJ1-1, with a possible D match to TRBD1 (6 bases). The CDR3 sequence is 15 residues long. CDR1 and CDR2 from the germline V gene are SNHLY and FYNNEI. V gave up 3 bases and J gave up 1 base, with 12 bases separating them. Here the CDR3 reads CASSDRGAGNTEAFF. CDR3 bases: TGTGCCAGCAGTGATCGGGGGGCTGGGAACACTGAAGCTTTCTTT.

The chain couples TRBV30 to TRBJ1-2, with TRBD1 identical over 12 bases. Germline CDR1 is GTSNPN and CDR2 is SVGIG (reference sequence). V shed 2 bases and J 7 bases; nucleotides not matched to a gene: 5. There are 14 residues in the CDR3. The CDR3 loop reads CAWSRDRGQRGYTF. DNA of the CDR3: TGTGCCTGGAGTAGGGACAGGGGGCAACGTGGCTACACCTTC.

The chain couples TRBV19 to TRBJ2-1; D possibly corresponds to TRBD1 (6 bases). The V and J ends lost 0 bases and 5 bases respectively, with 23 bases between them. Germline-derived CDR1 and CDR2 are LNHDA and SQIVND (reference sequence). CDR3 length equals 19 residues. This chain's CDR3 is CASSIDQGLQGRFHNEQFF. CDR3 DNA sequence: TGTGCCAGTAGTATAGATCAGGGTCTACAGGGTAGGTTCCACAATGAGCAGTTCTTC.